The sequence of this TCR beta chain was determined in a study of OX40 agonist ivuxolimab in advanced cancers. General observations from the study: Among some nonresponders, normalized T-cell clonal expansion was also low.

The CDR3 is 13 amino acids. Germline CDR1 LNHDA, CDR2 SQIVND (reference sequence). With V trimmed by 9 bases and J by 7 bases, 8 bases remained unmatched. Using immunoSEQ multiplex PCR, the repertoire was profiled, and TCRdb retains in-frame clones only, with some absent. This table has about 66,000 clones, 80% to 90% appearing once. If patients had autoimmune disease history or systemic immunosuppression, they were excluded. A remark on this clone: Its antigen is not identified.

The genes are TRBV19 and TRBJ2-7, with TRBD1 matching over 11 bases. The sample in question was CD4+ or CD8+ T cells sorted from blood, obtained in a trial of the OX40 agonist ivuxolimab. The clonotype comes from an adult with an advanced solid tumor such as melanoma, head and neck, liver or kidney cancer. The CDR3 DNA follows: TGTGCCAGCTCCGGGACAGGGGGGACAGAGCAGTACTTC. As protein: CASSGTGGTEQYF.